These 13 T cell receptor beta chains originate from one sample sequenced in a study. TCRdb ran MiXCR on the 5' RACE reads and lists one entry per CDR3 protein. This sample has roughly 50,000 distinct CDR3 sequences; approximately 25% occur once, and the top ten carry 2.5% to 4%. The sequenced material came from tumor-infiltrating naive CD4+ T cells sorted from the breast tumor. Sample subset: naive CD4+ T cells, CD4+CD45RA+CD25-. These TCRs come from a female donor with breast cancer.

With respect to this clonotype: This CDR3 fails to terminate in the conserved phenylalanine or tryptophan, so it likely reflects a read error. This chain connects TRBV5-1 to TRBJ2-7, with D possibly TRBD2 on 5 matching bases. There are 14 residues in the CDR3. Germline assignment: CDR1 SGHRS and CDR2 YFSETQ. Trimming cost V 3 bases and J 3 bases, with 13 bases left between them. CDR3 protein: CASSSSLEGYEQYI. The CDR3, as DNA: TGCGCCAGCAGCTCCTCTCTCGAGGGCTACGAGCAGTACATC.

On this clonotype itself: At one boundary the junction diverges from the germline segment, which might be a read error. The chain is built from TRBV3-1 and TRBJ1-1, with no clear D. The CDR3 totals 13 residues. Germline assignment: CDR1 LGHDT and CDR2 YNNKEL (reference sequence). The CDR3 sequence is CASSQSSVTEALF. In DNA, the CDR3 is TGTGCCAGCAGCCAGTCCTCGGTCACTGAAGCTCTCTTT.

This clonotype ranks as medium-sized. CDR3 sequence: CSARDPSGPGETQYF. The CDR3 region has the DNA TGCAGTGCTAGAGATCCCTCGGGGCCGGGAGAGACCCAGTACTTC. The chain uses TRBV20-1 and TRBJ2-5; either TRBD1 or TRBD2 may fit D (5 bases each). This CDR3 has 15 residues. Germline CDR1 is DFQATT and CDR2 is SNEGSKA (reference sequence). V lost 0 bases to trimming and J lost 4 bases, with 15 bases between them.

This clonotype was detected a few times. The genes are TRBV7-3 and TRBJ2-3, with D uncertain. V was cut by 4 bases and J by 4 bases, with 12 bases left in between. The CDR3 covers 14 residues. Germline values: CDR1 SGHTA, CDR2 FQGTGA. CDR3 bases: TGTGCCAGCAGCTCATATCTAGGGTCAGATACGCAGTATTTT. Protein: CASSSYLGSDTQYF.

This clonotype turned up a few times. This chain joins TRBV20-1 and TRBJ1-3; no clear D gene. Germline assignment: CDR1 DFQATT and CDR2 SNEGSKA (reference sequence). V was clipped by 5 bases and J by 0 bases, with 11 bases between them. This CDR3 is built from 14 residues. DNA of the CDR3: TGCAGTGCTGCAAAAATTAGCTCTGGAAACACCATATATTTT. Its protein is CSAAKISSGNTIYF.

The rearrangement links TRBV16 to TRBJ1-2; possibly TRBD1 for D (6 bases). Trimming stripped 6 bases from V and 4 bases from J, with 12 bases between. The germline V gene has CDR1 KGHSY and CDR2 FQNENV. This CDR3 is built from 13 residues. CDR3 in amino acids: CASSDGQTYGYTF. The CDR3 DNA reads TGTGCCAGCAGTGACGGACAGACCTATGGCTACACCTTC.

This clonotype was observed a single time. A read error is possible here, since a much larger clone lies one base away. CDR3 nucleotide sequence: TGTGCCAGCAGCAAAAGGGGAGGTGGCTACACCTTC. Protein product: CASSKRGGGYTF. V usage is TRBV6-2 or TRBV6-3 and J usage is TRBJ1-2, with D tentatively TRBD1 (5 bases). V was cut by 6 bases and J by 7 bases, with 12 bases left in between. Germline CDR1 and CDR2: MNHEY and SVGEGT. This CDR3 spans 12 amino acids.

This clonotype was seen more than once but under ten times. This chain links TRBV5-6 with TRBJ2-3; 12 nucleotides agree with TRBD2. CDR3 length: 16 residues. Germline lookup yields CDR1 SGHDT and CDR2 YYEEEE. V was pared by 4 bases and J by 6 bases, with 9 bases of the junction left unmatched. The CDR3 reads CASSRRLAGVRDTQYF. The CDR3 nucleotides read TGTGCCAGCAGCAGGAGACTAGCGGGAGTCCGCGATACGCAGTATTTT.

In its sample, this clonotype was seen a few times. The chain has TRBV12-3 or TRBV12-4 and TRBJ1-1, with D perhaps matching TRBD1 (6 bases). V lost 7 bases and J 1 base, leaving 10 bases between the germline ends. This CDR3 region has 13 residues. CDR3 nucleotide sequence: TGTGCCAGCATTCTGACAGGGAACACTGAAGCTTTCTTT. Protein product: CASILTGNTEAFF.

The J gene is TRBJ2-7, the V gene TRBV28; 11 nucleotides agree with TRBD1. Unmatched junction bases numbered 6, after V lost 5 bases and J lost 6 bases. Germline-derived CDR1 and CDR2 are MDHEN and SYDVKM. The CDR3 sequence is 14 residues long. The CDR3 nucleotides read TGTGCCAGCAGTCGAGGACAGGGGGCGGCCGAGCAGTACTTC. Residues: CASSRGQGAAEQYF.

The V call is TRBV28, the J call TRBJ2-7; 12 bases agree with TRBD1. Germline assignment: CDR1 MDHEN and CDR2 SYDVKM. The V and J ends lost 8 bases and 7 bases, in that order; junction bases with no gene match: 24. This CDR3 is 19 amino acids long. CDR3 region: CASVGVAGTGGTSSCEQYF. CDR3 nucleotide sequence: TGTGCCAGCGTTGGAGTAGCCGGGACAGGGGGCACTAGCTCCTGTGAGCAGTACTTC.

This clonotype has more than one count but fewer than ten. CDR3: CASSFVTGVTEAFF. The CDR3 bases are TGTGCCAGCAGTTTCGTAACAGGGGTCACTGAAGCTTTCTTT. The chain links TRBV27 to TRBJ1-1; 7 bases match TRBD1. The ends lost 3 bases at V and 4 bases at J; junction bases unmatched: 5. Germline V gives CDR1 MNHEY, CDR2 SMNVEV (reference sequence). The CDR3 contains 14 residues.

The table lists this clonotype with a few counts. This chain uses TRBV7-2 with TRBJ1-5; D not resolved. The length of the CDR3 is 15 residues. CDR1 and CDR2 from the germline V gene are SGHTA and FQGNSA. V was pared by 5 bases and J by 2 bases, with 13 bases between. The CDR3 sequence is CASSLSWAGNQPQHF. The CDR3 region has the DNA TGTGCCAGCAGCCTAAGTTGGGCCGGCAATCAGCCCCAGCATTTT.